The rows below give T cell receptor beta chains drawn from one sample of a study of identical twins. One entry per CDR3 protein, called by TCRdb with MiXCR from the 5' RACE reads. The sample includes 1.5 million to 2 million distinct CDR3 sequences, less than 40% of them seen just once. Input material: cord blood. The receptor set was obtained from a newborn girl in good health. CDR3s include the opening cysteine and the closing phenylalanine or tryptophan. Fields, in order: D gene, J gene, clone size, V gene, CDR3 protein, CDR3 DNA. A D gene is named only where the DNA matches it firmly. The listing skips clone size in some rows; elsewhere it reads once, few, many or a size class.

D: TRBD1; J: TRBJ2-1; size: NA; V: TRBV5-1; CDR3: CASQRDRVYNEQFF; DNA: TGCGCCAGTCAACGGGACAGGGTTTACAATGAGCAGTTCTTC
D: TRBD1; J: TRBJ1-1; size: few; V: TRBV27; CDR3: CASSPDRAIKATEAFF; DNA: TGTGCCAGCAGCCCGGACAGGGCAATTAAGGCCACTGAAGCTTTCTTT
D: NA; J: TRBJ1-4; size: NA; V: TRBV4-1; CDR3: CASSPRTERNEKLFF; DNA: TGCGCCAGCAGCCCCCGGACGGAACGGAATGAAAAACTGTTTTTT
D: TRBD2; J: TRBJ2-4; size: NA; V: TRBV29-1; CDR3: CSVVSGLAGNGQYF; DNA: TGCAGCGTTGTGAGTGGACTAGCCGGGAACGGGCAGTACTTC
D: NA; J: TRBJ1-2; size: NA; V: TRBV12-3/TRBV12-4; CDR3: CASSLFQYGYTF; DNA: TGTGCCAGCAGTTTGTTCCAATATGGCTACACCTTC
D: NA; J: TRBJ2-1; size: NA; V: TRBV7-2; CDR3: CASSSIPLLEGVGNEQFF; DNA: TGTGCCAGCAGCTCGATCCCCTTACTAGAGGGAGTGGGGAATGAGCAGTTCTTC
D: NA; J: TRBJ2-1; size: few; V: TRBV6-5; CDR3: CASSYQGYEQFF; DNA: TGTGCCAGCAGTTACCAAGGGTATGAGCAGTTCTTC
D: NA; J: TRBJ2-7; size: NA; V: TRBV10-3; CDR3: CAISFTGTSIYEQYF; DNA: TGTGCCATCAGCTTTACCGGGACATCAATCTACGAGCAGTACTTC
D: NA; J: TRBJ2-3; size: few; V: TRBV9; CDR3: CASSVDNAARDTQYF; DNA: TGTGCCAGCAGCGTAGACAACGCCGCACGAGATACGCAGTATTTT
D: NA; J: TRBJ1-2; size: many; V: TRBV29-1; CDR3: CSVEDVARNYGYTF; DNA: TGCAGCGTTGAAGATGTTGCCCGAAACTATGGCTACACCTTC
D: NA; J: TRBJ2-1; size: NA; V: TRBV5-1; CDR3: CASSLAGGVSYNEQFF; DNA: TGCGCCAGCAGCTTGGCTGGCGGGGTTTCCTACAATGAGCAGTTCTTC
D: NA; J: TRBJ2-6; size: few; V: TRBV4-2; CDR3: CASSQSDPISGANVLTF; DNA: TGTGCCAGCAGCCAATCTGACCCGATCTCTGGGGCCAACGTCCTGACTTTC
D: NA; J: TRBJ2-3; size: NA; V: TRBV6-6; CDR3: CASSYEGWYTQYF; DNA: TGTGCCAGCAGTTACGAGGGGTGGTATACGCAGTATTTT
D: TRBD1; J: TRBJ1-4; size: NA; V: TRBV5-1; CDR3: CASSSVGQGNEKLFF; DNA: TGCGCCAGCAGCTCCGTCGGACAGGGGAATGAAAAACTGTTTTTT
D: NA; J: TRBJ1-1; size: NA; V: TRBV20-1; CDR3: CGANRDMNTEAFF; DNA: TGCGGTGCTAACCGGGACATGAACACTGAAGCTTTCTTT
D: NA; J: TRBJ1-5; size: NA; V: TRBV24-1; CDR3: CATSADNNQPQHF; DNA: TGTGCCACCAGTGCGGATAACAATCAGCCCCAGCATTTT
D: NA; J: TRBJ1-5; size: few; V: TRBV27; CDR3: CASRKDNYSNQPQHF; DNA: TGTGCCAGCAGGAAGGACAACTATAGCAATCAGCCCCAGCATTTT
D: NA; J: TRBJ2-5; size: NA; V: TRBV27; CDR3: CASSLGGGPNEQYF; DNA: TGTGCCAGCAGTTTAGGGGGGGGGCCAAATGAGCAGTACTTC
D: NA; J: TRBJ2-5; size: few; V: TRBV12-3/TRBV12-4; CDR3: CASSGRGETQYF; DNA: TGTGCCAGCAGTGGCAGGGGAGAGACCCAGTACTTC
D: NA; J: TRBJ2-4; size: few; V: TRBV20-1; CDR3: CSASGKAKNIQYF; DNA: TGCAGTGCTAGCGGGAAAGCCAAAAACATTCAGTACTTC
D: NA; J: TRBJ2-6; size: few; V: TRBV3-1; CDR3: CASSQSLGYVLTF; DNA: TGTGCCAGCAGCCAGTCGCTAGGCTACGTCCTGACTTTC
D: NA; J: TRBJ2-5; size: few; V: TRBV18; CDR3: CASSPNSLQETQYF; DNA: TGTGCCAGCTCACCAAACAGCCTCCAAGAGACCCAGTACTTC
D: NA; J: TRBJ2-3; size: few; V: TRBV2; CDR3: CASSEALGGFTDTQYF; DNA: TGTGCCAGCAGTGAAGCTCTTGGGGGATTCACAGATACGCAGTATTTT
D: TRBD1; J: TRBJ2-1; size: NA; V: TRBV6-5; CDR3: CASSYRTGRYSEQFF; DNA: TGTGCCAGCAGTTACCGGACAGGGAGGTACAGTGAGCAGTTCTTC
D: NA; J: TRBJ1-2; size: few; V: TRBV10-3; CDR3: CAISEPRGRRDGYTF; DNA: TGTGCCATCAGTGAGCCAAGGGGGAGGAGGGATGGCTACACCTTC
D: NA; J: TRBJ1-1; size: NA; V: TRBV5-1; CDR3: CASSMYGGASTEAFF; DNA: TGCGCCAGCAGCATGTACGGGGGCGCGAGCACTGAAGCTTTCTTT
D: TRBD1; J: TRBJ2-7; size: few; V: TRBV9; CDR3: CASSANSDRGRYEQYF; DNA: TGTGCCAGCAGCGCGAACTCGGACAGGGGGCGGTACGAGCAGTACTTC
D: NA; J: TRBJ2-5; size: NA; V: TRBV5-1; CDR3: CASSFDRNQETQYF; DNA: TGCGCCAGCAGCTTCGACCGAAACCAAGAGACCCAGTACTTC
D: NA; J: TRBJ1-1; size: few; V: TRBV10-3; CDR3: CAISESRTRIMNTEAFF; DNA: TGTGCCATCAGTGAGTCTCGAACTCGGATCATGAACACTGAAGCTTTCTTT
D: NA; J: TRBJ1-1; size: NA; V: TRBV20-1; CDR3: CSARAGSGKTEAFF; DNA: TGCAGTGCGCGTGCAGGGTCCGGGAAGACTGAAGCTTTCTTT
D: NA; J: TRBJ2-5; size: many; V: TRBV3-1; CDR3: CASSQRREIQETQYF; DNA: TGTGCCAGCAGCCAGCGGAGAGAAATACAAGAGACCCAGTACTTC
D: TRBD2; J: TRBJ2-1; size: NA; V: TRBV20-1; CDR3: CSAHPGTSSYNEQFF; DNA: TGCAGTGCCCACCCCGGGACTAGCAGCTACAATGAGCAGTTCTTC
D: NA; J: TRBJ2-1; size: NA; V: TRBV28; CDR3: CASSSHPPSYNEQFF; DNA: TGTGCCAGCAGTTCTCACCCACCCTCCTACAATGAGCAGTTCTTC
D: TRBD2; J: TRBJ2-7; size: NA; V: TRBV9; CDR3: CASSEGTSSLNEQYF; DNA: TGTGCCAGCAGCGAGGGGACTAGCAGCCTAAACGAGCAGTACTTC
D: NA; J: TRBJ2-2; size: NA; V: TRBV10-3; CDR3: CAIGRVRGQNTGELFF; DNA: TGTGCCATCGGAAGGGTACGGGGGCAGAACACCGGGGAGCTGTTTTTT
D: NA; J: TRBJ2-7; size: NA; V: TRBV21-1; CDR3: CASSKVDSYSYEQYF; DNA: TGTGCCAGCAGCAAAGTGGACAGCTACTCCTACGAGCAGTACTTC
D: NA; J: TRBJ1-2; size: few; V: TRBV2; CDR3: CASSRLNYGYTF; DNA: TGTGCCAGCAGTCGGCTTAACTATGGCTACACCTTC
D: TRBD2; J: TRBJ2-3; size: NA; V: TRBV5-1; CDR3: CASSLRWTSLDTDTQYF; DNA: TGCGCCAGCAGCCTACGGTGGACTAGCTTGGACACAGATACGCAGTATTTT
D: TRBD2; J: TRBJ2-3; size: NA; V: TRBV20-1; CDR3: CSARNLLAGRVYDTQYF; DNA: TGCAGTGCTAGAAACCTACTAGCGGGGAGGGTCTACGATACGCAGTATTTT
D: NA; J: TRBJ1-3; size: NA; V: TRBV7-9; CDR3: CASSSGRLSGNTIYF; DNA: TGTGCCAGCAGCTCGGGGCGACTCTCTGGAAACACCATATATTTT
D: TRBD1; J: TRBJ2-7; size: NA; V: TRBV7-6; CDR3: CASSQMTGNYEQYF; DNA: TGTGCCAGCAGCCAAATGACAGGGAACTACGAGCAGTACTTC
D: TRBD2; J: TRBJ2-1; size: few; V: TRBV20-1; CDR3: CSARDGRLAVLNEQFF; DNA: TGCAGTGCTAGAGATGGAAGACTAGCGGTCCTTAATGAGCAGTTCTTC
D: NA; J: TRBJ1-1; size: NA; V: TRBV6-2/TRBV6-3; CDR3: CSSSYNRVTEAFF; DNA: TGTTCCAGCAGTTATAACCGGGTCACTGAAGCTTTCTTT
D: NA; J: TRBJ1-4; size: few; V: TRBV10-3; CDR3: CAIRGGRNEKLFF; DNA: TGTGCCATCAGGGGCGGGCGGAATGAAAAACTGTTTTTT
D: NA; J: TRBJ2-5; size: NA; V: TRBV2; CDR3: CASIRVGTQETQYF; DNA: TGTGCCAGCATTCGGGTAGGGACCCAAGAGACCCAGTACTTC
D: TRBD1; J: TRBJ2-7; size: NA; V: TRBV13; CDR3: CASNRTGKPYEQYF; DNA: TGTGCCAGCAACCGGACAGGGAAACCCTACGAGCAGTACTTC
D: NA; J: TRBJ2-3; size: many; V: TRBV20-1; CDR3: CSAVTGGGTDTQYF; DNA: TGCAGTGCCGTGACTGGAGGAGGCACAGATACGCAGTATTTT
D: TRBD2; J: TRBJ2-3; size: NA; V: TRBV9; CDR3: CAGSVAGATDTQYF; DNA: TGTGCCGGCAGCGTAGCGGGGGCTACAGATACGCAGTATTTT
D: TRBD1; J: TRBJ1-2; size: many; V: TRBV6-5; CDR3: CASSYSRTGGYGYTF; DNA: TGTGCCAGCAGTTACTCGAGGACAGGGGGCTATGGCTACACCTTC
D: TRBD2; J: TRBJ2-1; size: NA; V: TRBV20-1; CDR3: CSARSGGSPSYNEQFF; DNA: TGCAGTGCTAGGAGTGGCGGGAGCCCCTCCTACAATGAGCAGTTCTTC
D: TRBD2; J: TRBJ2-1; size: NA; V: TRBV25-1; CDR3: CASSAGTSGVHNEQFF; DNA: TGTGCCAGCAGTGCGGGGACTAGCGGCGTACACAATGAGCAGTTCTTC
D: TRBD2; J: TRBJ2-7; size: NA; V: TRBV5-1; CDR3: CASSFPTSGSYNEQYF; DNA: TGCGCCAGCAGCTTTCCCACTAGCGGGAGCTACAATGAGCAGTACTTC
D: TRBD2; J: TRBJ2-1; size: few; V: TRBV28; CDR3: CASSLRLGGRALGEQFF; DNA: TGTGCCAGCAGTTTACGACTGGGCGGGAGGGCCCTTGGTGAGCAGTTCTTC
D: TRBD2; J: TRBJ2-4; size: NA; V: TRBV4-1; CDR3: CASSQDPSGRSKNIQYF; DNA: TGCGCCAGCAGCCAAGATCCTAGCGGGAGGTCCAAAAACATTCAGTACTTC